This T cell receptor (beta chain) was observed in a study of T cell responses to AZD1222 COVID-19 vaccine. The wider study: Timing groups of about 4 and about 12 weeks for second doses were pooled.

Broader study findings: Vaccine-associated CD4 TCRs spanned spike, dominant at 160-218 and 743-854.

Notes on this clone: Its antigen is not identified.

TCRdb's table, derived via immunoSEQ multiplex PCR, lists solely in-frame clones and lacks some. The sample includes some 120,000 clones, roughly nine tenths seen only once; the top ten take about 1.5%. CDR1 MNHEY and CDR2 SVGAGI come from the germline V gene. The CDR3 consists of 14 residues. V shed 7 bases and J shed 8 bases, with 20 bases lying between them. The chain employs TRBV6-5 and TRBJ1-2; possible D gene TRBD1, 5 bases. This sample comprised peripheral blood, obtained on day 0 of AZD1222 vaccination. The clonotype comes from an adult in good health. In nucleotides, the CDR3 is TGTGCCAGCATCAAGGGGCCCAATTCGGGGGGCTACACCTTC. Protein product: CASIKGPNSGGYTF.